A few counts support the clone carrying this TCR beta chain. The target antigen is unknown. A sample-barcoded 5' primer and a J-beta primer mix were used in a second PCR of roughly 7 to 11 cycles. TCRdb re-analysed the 5' RACE reads in MiXCR, keeping a single row per CDR3 protein. Of hundreds of thousands of distinct CDR3 sequences in the sample, 56% were seen once. V was cut by 5 bases and J by 6 bases, with 10 bases left in between. This CDR3 comprises 12 residues. Per the germline V gene, CDR1 is PRHDT and CDR2 is FYEKMQ (reference sequence). This entry belongs to a study of blood T cells in healthy people across ages. Study background: Template-switching capture recovered about one barcoded beta molecule per two T cells. Study results and limitations: When set beside aged donors, long-lived donors presented more naive CD4+ cells and higher diversity. One million T cells yielded diversity estimates that were considered underestimates.

There were at least 5 micrograms of total RNA extracted from every sample. The chain has TRBV13 and TRBJ1-1; no clear D gene. The receptor's source is a middle-aged man in good health. The specimen was blood. The chain's CDR3 is CASSQDLAEAFF. CDR3 DNA: TGTGCCAGCAGCCAGGACTTGGCTGAAGCTTTCTTT.